The 29 T cell receptor beta chains below all came from one sample that was sequenced in a study of blood T cell repertoires in COVID-19. TCRdb's table, derived via immunoSEQ multiplex PCR, lists solely in-frame clones and lacks some. The sample lists 150,000 to 200,000 clones, roughly four fifths occurring once. The sample was peripheral blood. These TCRs come from a man in his sixties with active or convalescent COVID-19.

The chain combines TRBV19 with TRBJ2-2; possible D gene TRBD1, 5 bases. V gave up 7 bases and J gave up 4 bases, with 16 bases separating them. The length of the CDR3 is 15 residues. The germline V gene encodes CDR1 LNHDA and CDR2 SQIVND (reference sequence). The CDR3 DNA reads TGTGCCAGTACCCCGCTGAGGACACCCACCGGGGAGCTGTTTTTT. This sequence encodes CASTPLRTPTGELFF.

The chain is built from TRBV29-1 and TRBJ2-6, with 8 nucleotides matching TRBD1. J gave up 0 bases and V 0 bases, and 7 bases lay outside the gene matches. The CDR3 sequence is 18 residues long. Germline V gives CDR1 SQVTM, CDR2 ANQGSEA. The CDR3 reads CSVEDPQGEISGANVLTF. As DNA, the CDR3 is TGCAGCGTTGAAGATCCACAGGGGGAGATCTCTGGGGCCAACGTCCTGACTTTC.

The V and J genes are TRBV10-3 and TRBJ2-2, with 7 bases lining up with TRBD1. CDR3 length: 15 residues. Germline V gene data show CDR1 as ENHRY and CDR2 as SYGVKD. V was clipped by 5 bases and J by 4 bases; unmatched bases: 7. DNA for the CDR3: TGTGCCATCAGTCCCGGACAGGTCCGCACCGGGGAGCTGTTTTTT. Encoded protein: CAISPGQVRTGELFF.

CDR3 nucleotide sequence: TGTGCCAGCAGCCGAGGTCGGGGGATAGATCAGCCCCAGCATTTT. It encodes CASSRGRGIDQPQHF. The chain has TRBV7-8 and TRBJ1-5, with TRBD1 as a possible D gene (5 bases). V was trimmed by 5 bases and J by 5 bases, leaving 16 bases between them. The CDR3 spans 15 residues. Germline-derived CDR1 and CDR2 are SGHVS and FQNEAQ.

In this sample, this clone turned up a few times. This chain uses TRBV5-1 with TRBJ1-2; 7 bases agree with TRBD1. Looked up from germline, CDR1 is SGHRS and CDR2 is YFSETQ. This CDR3 is built from 14 residues. The V gene end was trimmed by 5 bases and the J gene end by 6 bases; junction bases not matched to a gene: 10. The CDR3 nucleotides read TGCGCCAGCAGTTCCTCCGGACAGGCCGATGGCTACACCTTC. Encoded protein: CASSSSGQADGYTF.

The V gene is TRBV5-8, the J gene TRBJ2-3, with D perhaps TRBD2 (5 bases). Germline V gives CDR1 SGHTS, CDR2 YDEGEE. Trimming took off 4 bases at V and 0 bases at J, with 15 bases between the two ends. The CDR3 contains 16 residues. The CDR3 DNA reads TGTGCCAGCAGCCTCGCTCGGGGATCTAGCACAGATACGCAGTATTTT. Its protein is CASSLARGSSTDTQYF.

Only one count was recorded for this clone. The V gene is TRBV6-5, the J gene TRBJ1-1, with 7 nucleotides matching TRBD1. Unmatched junction bases numbered 6, after V lost 11 bases and J lost 3 bases. Germline V lookup: CDR1 MNHEY, CDR2 SVGAGI. The CDR3 length is 12 residues. The CDR3 DNA follows: TGTGCCGTACAGGGGTACGACACTGAAGCTTTCTTT. Encoded protein: CAVQGYDTEAFF.

The chain links TRBV10-3 to TRBJ1-2; TRBD1 matches at 7 bases. The germline V gene has CDR1 ENHRY and CDR2 SYGVKD. V shed 4 bases and J 2 bases; nucleotides not matched to a gene: 10. This CDR3 is 16 amino acids long. The CDR3 sequence is CAISASQGRGNYGYTF. DNA for the CDR3: TGTGCCATCAGTGCCTCGCAGGGCAGGGGGAACTATGGCTACACCTTC.

This clone was counted a single time. CDR3 in amino acids: CASTRGLNYGYTF. For the CDR3, the DNA is TGTGCCAGCACGCGGGGCCTGAACTATGGCTACACCTTC. The chain joins TRBV6-5 to TRBJ1-2, with a possible D match to TRBD1 (5 bases). This CDR3 is built from 13 residues. Germline V gene sequence: CDR1 MNHEY, CDR2 SVGAGI. V lost 7 bases and J 2 bases, leaving 11 bases between the germline ends.

The chain couples TRBV11-3 to TRBJ2-7; perhaps TRBD1 as D (5 bases). The CDR3 runs to 15 residues. From germline, CDR1 is SGHNT and CDR2 YENEEA. The V end lost 1 base, the J end lost 1 base, and 11 bases lay between the germline ends. The CDR3 is CASSLVQGLSYEQYF. The CDR3 bases are TGTGCCAGCAGCTTAGTCCAGGGATTGTCCTACGAGCAGTACTTC.

The rearrangement joins TRBV5-1 to TRBJ2-5; TRBD2 aligns across 10 bases. Unmatched junction bases numbered 4, after V lost 0 bases and J lost 2 bases. Per germline, CDR1 SGHRS and CDR2 YFSETQ. This CDR3 contains 16 residues. CDR3 DNA: TGCGCCAGCAGCTTGGCCTTGACTAGCGGGCAAGAGACCCAGTACTTC. Protein sequence: CASSLALTSGQETQYF.

The V and J genes are TRBV20-1 and TRBJ1-5; D remains unclear. V was pared by 3 bases and J by 6 bases, with 15 bases between. The length of the CDR3 is 14 residues. The germline V gene has CDR1 DFQATT and CDR2 SNEGSKA (reference sequence). CDR3 loop: CSASTSTPGQPQHF. CDR3 DNA sequence: TGCAGTGCTAGTACATCGACTCCGGGTCAGCCCCAGCATTTT.

A few counts support this clone. The chain is built from TRBV7-2 and TRBJ2-5, with D tentatively TRBD2 (5 bases). The length of the CDR3 is 14 residues. V was clipped by 1 base and J by 3 bases, with 9 bases between them. The germline V gene encodes CDR1 SGHTA and CDR2 FQGNSA. The CDR3 region has the DNA TGTGCCAGCAGCTTAGACCGACTAAAAGAGACCCAGTACTTC. Residues: CASSLDRLKETQYF. Filled out from reference TRBV7-2 and TRBJ2-5, the complete variable domain reads GAGVSQSPSNKVTEKGKDVELRCDPISGHTALYWYRQSLGQGLEFLIYFQGNSAPDKSGLPSDRFSAERTGGSVSTLTIQRTQQEDSAVYLCASSLDRLKETQYFGPGTRLLVL.

Note on this clone: It is unclear where the CDR3 begins or ends on the DNA, so no DNA is shown, and the CDR3 is as TCRdb lists it. The chain employs TRBV28 and TRBJ2-6; no check of the table's D call, TRBD1, against the DNA was made. Both ends counted, the CDR3 spans 19 residues. In germline, CDR1 is MDHEN, CDR2 SYDVKM. The CDR3 loop reads CASSSSGQGGNSGANVLTF.

Remarks on this clone: Other nucleotide sequences in the sample specify the same CDR3. The rearrangement uses TRBV6-5 and TRBJ2-7; the D gene is possibly TRBD2 (6 bases). Trimming stripped 0 bases from V and 3 bases from J, with 9 bases between. Germline CDR1 is MNHEY and CDR2 is SVGAGI. The CDR3 extends over 14 amino acids. The CDR3 nucleotides are TGTGCCAGCAGTTACTCCGGGGGACTCTACGAGCAGTACTTC. Encoded protein: CASSYSGGLYEQYF.

The V gene is TRBV2, the J gene TRBJ1-4; possibly TRBD1 for D (6 bases). Germline CDR1 and CDR2: SNHLY and FYNNEI. The CDR3 has 13 amino acids. Trimming removed 6 bases at V and 5 bases at J, with 10 bases between. CDR3 nucleotide sequence: TGTGCCAGCAGCCAGGGGCGGAATGAAAAACTGTTTTTT. Translating gives CASSQGRNEKLFF.

The chain is built from TRBV27 and TRBJ1-2, with D possibly being TRBD1 (5 bases). The CDR3 has 14 residues. Per germline, CDR1 MNHEY and CDR2 SMNVEV (reference sequence). Trimming pared 0 bases from V and 7 bases from J, leaving 12 bases between. The DNA of the CDR3 is TGTGCCAGCAGTTTATCTGGGGGAGGTGGTGGCTACACCTTC. Encoded protein: CASSLSGGGGGYTF.

V and J are TRBV11-2 and TRBJ2-2; 7 nucleotides agree with TRBD1. V was clipped by 1 base and J by 9 bases; unmatched bases: 14. The germline V gene has CDR1 SGHAT and CDR2 FQNNGV. The CDR3 sequence is 17 residues long. This chain's CDR3 is CASSLGRNRGLGWELFF. Written as DNA, the CDR3 is TGTGCCAGCAGCTTAGGAAGGAACAGGGGCCTTGGGTGGGAGCTGTTTTTT.

V usage is TRBV3-1 (or the pseudogene TRBV3-2) and J usage is TRBJ1-3, with 12 positions matching TRBD1. V shed 6 bases and J 0 bases; nucleotides not matched to a gene: 9. CDR1 LGHDT and CDR2 YNNKEL come from the germline V gene (reference sequence). The CDR3 has 18 amino acids. The CDR3 sequence: CASRNAGTGGRSGNTIYF. The CDR3 DNA follows: TGTGCCAGCAGAAACGCTGGGACAGGGGGCCGCTCTGGAAACACCATATATTTT.

This rearrangement joins TRBV5-8 to TRBJ1-4, with TRBD1 matching over 8 bases. Germline CDR1 reads SGHTS; CDR2 reads YDEGEE. The CDR3 sequence is 15 residues long. The J segment lost 4 bases and the V segment lost 0 bases, leaving 2 bases of the junction unmatched. The CDR3 protein is CASSLAGGINEKLFF. The DNA of the CDR3 is TGTGCCAGCAGCTTGGCAGGGGGCATTAATGAAAAACTGTTTTTT.

The DNA of the CDR3 is TGTGCCAGCAGCCACCAAGGACTAGCGGGAGGTGCAGATACGCAGTATTTT. Protein sequence: CASSHQGLAGGADTQYF. The rearrangement joins TRBV3-1 (or the pseudogene TRBV3-2) to TRBJ2-3; 14 bases match TRBD2. There are 17 residues in the CDR3. The J segment lost 4 bases and the V segment lost 3 bases, leaving 6 bases of the junction unmatched. CDR1 is LGHDT, CDR2 YNNKEL, per germline (reference sequence).

This chain connects TRBV10-3 to TRBJ1-2; 9 bases are shared with TRBD1. Germline V CDR1 and CDR2: ENHRY, SYGVKD. The CDR3 length is 13 residues. Trimming removed 4 bases from V and 7 bases from J; junction bases left unmatched: 4. The DNA for the CDR3 is TGTGCCATCAGTGCGGACAGGGGTAGTGGCTACACCTTC. Translating gives CAISADRGSGYTF.

The gene calls are TRBV2 and TRBJ2-5; D unclear. The germline CDR1 and CDR2 sequences are SNHLY and FYNNEI. The CDR3 runs 12 residues. With 2 bases removed from V and 5 bases from J, the gap between germline ends came to 6 bases. CDR3 DNA sequence: TGTGCCAGCAGTGAAAGCGTGGAGACCCAGTACTTC. It yields the protein CASSESVETQYF.

V and J are TRBV5-4 and TRBJ2-5, with D unclear. V lost 1 base, J lost 4 bases, and 11 bases lay in between. There are 14 residues in the CDR3. From germline, CDR1 is SGHNT and CDR2 YYREEE (reference sequence). The CDR3: CASSLRSPPETQYF. The CDR3 nucleotides read TGTGCCAGCAGCTTGAGGAGCCCCCCAGAGACCCAGTACTTC.

The V call is TRBV5-1, the J call TRBJ1-1; the match to TRBD1 covers 7 bases. The V segment lost 0 bases and the J segment 1 base; nucleotides outside the gene matches: 3. The CDR3 consists of 15 residues. Per the germline V gene, CDR1 is SGHRS and CDR2 is YFSETQ. CDR3 coding DNA: TGCGCCAGCAGCTTGGGGGACAGCCGGAACACTGAAGCTTTCTTT. Translated: CASSLGDSRNTEAFF.

V is TRBV5-5 and J is TRBJ2-1; 7 bases map to TRBD2. V shed 3 bases, J shed 9 bases, and the junction held 12 bases outside the gene matches. The CDR3 contains 15 residues. Looked up from germline, CDR1 is SGHKS and CDR2 is YYEKEE (reference sequence). Here the CDR3 DNA reads TGTGCCAGCAGCTCGTTAGCGGGTCATGCCGCTGAGCAGTTCTTC. Translating gives CASSSLAGHAAEQFF.

J is TRBJ2-1 and V is TRBV4-2, with D unclear. V lost 0 bases and J lost 0, with 9 bases in between. The CDR3 spans 16 residues. Germline V gene lookup returns CDR1 LGHNA and CDR2 YNFKEQ. The CDR3 here is CASSQDSRSSYNEQFF. In DNA form, the CDR3 reads TGTGCCAGCAGCCAAGACTCCCGGAGCTCCTACAATGAGCAGTTCTTC.

The gene calls are TRBV5-1 and TRBJ2-1, with 8 bases aligning to TRBD2. Looked up from germline, CDR1 is SGHRS and CDR2 is YFSETQ. The junction had 4 bases not matched to a gene; V was cut back by 4 bases and J by 1 base. This CDR3 region has 15 residues. The CDR3 coding sequence is TGCGCCAGCAGCGCAAGCGGGGGTTCCTACAATGAGCAGTTCTTC. Translation: CASSASGGSYNEQFF.

This clone was seen more than once but under ten times. The rearrangement joins TRBV6-5 to TRBJ2-5; TRBD1 matches at 10 bases. CDR3 length equals 15 residues. Trimming cost V 4 bases and J 6 bases; bases outside gene matches: 8. Looked up from germline, CDR1 is MNHEY and CDR2 is SVGAGI. The CDR3 loop is CASSSLGQGEKTQYF. CDR3 nucleotides: TGTGCCAGCAGTTCCCTAGGACAGGGGGAAAAGACCCAGTACTTC.